Included here is one T cell receptor (beta chain) sequence, with context. The antigen it recognizes is unknown. No quality values exist for individual bases; no much larger clone is one base distant. This entry belongs to a study of cytomegalovirus exposure and HLA in healthy donors (dated by TCRdb to 2015 to 2018). With regard to the full study: An earlier analysis of 587 of the donors reported about 280 Gb of sequence data and around 110 million unique TCR beta sequences obtained from about 200 million T cells. Across some 400 genotyped donors of the cohort, an average of about 240,000 unique TCR beta nucleotide sequences per donor were sequenced, and around 19% of those sequences were non-productive. The study was designed to test whether signatures of past pathogen exposure could be identified by cataloging public T cell receptors. Because of strong linkage in the cohort, roughly five DR-DQ haplotypes were treated as single units for association and clustering. To predict cytomegalovirus infection status, the study combined high-throughput TCR immunosequencing, statistical association of individual TCRs with disease status, and machine learning. All discovery cohort repertoires had been generated on a single sequencing platform. In the later analysis, no new phenotypic data were used to find candidate immune exposures; instead, reliance was placed on TCR beta sequences and their occurrence across donors. Of the approximately 400 genotyped donors, 65% to 90% fell in the genetic ancestry cluster associated with self-reported Caucasian donors. In an earlier analysis of more than 550 of the donors, high-throughput TCR beta sequencing was used to judge whether each TCR beta V gene segment behaved as functional or pseudogenic. The number of typed donors differed by locus: about 620-640 for A, B, C, DRB1 and DQB1; 522 for DQA1; 606 for DPA1; and around 490 for DPB1. In a later genetic analysis, genome-wide SNP genotypes for about 65% of the 666 donors were used, and that subset was treated as a discovery cohort. In addition to the first cohort of hundreds of subjects, a separate validation cohort of approximately 130 different subjects was used. An early release that covered around 590 HLA-typed donors contained about 300 gigabases of sequencing data and about 84 million unique TCR sequences. Using immunosequencing, the study profiled T cell repertoires from 666 subjects and related those repertoires to cytomegalovirus serostatus. Alongside the repertoire data, information on donor age, sex, ethnicity and CMV serostatus was compiled. To study patterns of TCR occurrence, a later analysis re-analyzed previously published TCR beta repertoires from several hundred donors and added high-resolution HLA genotyping. Both class I and class II loci were covered by HLA typing, at four-digit resolution. Broad study findings and their caveats: In a later analysis, HLA-associated TCR beta chains were found to be more clonally expanded and to have lower generation probabilities than equally common non-associated chains. Because HLA typing was unavailable for some donors at each locus, only the typed subset was used in association tests. A few of the identified cytomegalovirus-associated TCR beta chains were confirmed in vitro to be specific for cytomegalovirus antigens. According to a later analysis, most CMV-associated TCR beta chains appeared to be HLA-restricted, and the HLA associations seemed to be driven largely by CMV exposure. Sequencing depth was assumed to be roughly uniform across donors in the presence/absence analyses, though that assumption may not hold. Because the 87-base-pair reads could not distinguish some IMGT-functional V segments, including TRBV6-2 and TRBV6-3, those segments were excluded. Because counts were too low, approximately 15 rarely observed V segments, including chromosome 9 orphons, were excluded from the earlier analysis of under 650 of the donors. Cytomegalovirus status was reported to be diagnosed by the classifier with high specificity and sensitivity in both the original and validation cohorts. The study gave a list of about 150 TCR beta chains associated with cytomegalovirus. CMV serostatus was the only immune exposure information available for the cohort. In a later analysis, TCR association rates were found to vary across HLA loci, with the most associated TCRs seen for DRB1 alleles and the fewest for HLA-C alleles. According to the authors, the approach could potentially be generalized to other disease states and immunological phenotypes. According to a later analysis, parvovirus B19, influenza, CMV and Epstein-Barr virus appeared linked to several top co-occurrence clusters. Correlated functional status among segregating V segments might be attributable to linkage disequilibrium, but an unknown experimental factor could not be ruled out. Most TCR sequences were seen in very few donors, while some public TCRs were found in many individuals. Strong co-occurrence of HLA alleles, especially DR and DQ, made assigning TCR associations to individual alleles difficult. Specific HLA alleles were associated with 15,000 to 20,000 TCR beta sequences at a false discovery rate of 0.05 in a later analysis. Broadly in line with IMGT annotations, most TCR beta V segments showed up in productive rearrangements about 90% or about 30% of the time in an earlier analysis of under 700 of the donors. In this cohort, only TCR beta chains were sequenced, and detectable features were limited by the absence of alpha or paired-chain data. V-gene and J-gene trimming of TCR beta chains was associated with a missense DCLRE1C variant in a later genetic analysis, and the association was replicated in an independent cohort. The sequencing pipeline was judged likely to have produced a cluster of highly shared sequence variants as a technical artifact. A further reported finding was that TCR beta sequences accurately predicted the HLA-A and HLA-B alleles for most subjects in the first cohort. In a later genetic analysis, fewer N-insertions in productive TCRs were reported among donors in an Asian-associated ancestry cluster than the roughly 700-donor mean.

CDR1 SGHDT and CDR2 YYEEEE were looked up in the germline V gene. The junction shows trimming of 4 bases on V and 6 bases on J, and the gene matches do not reach 10 bases of it. Reading from cysteine to phenylalanine, the CDR3 counts 15 amino acids. Only the CDR3 DNA is retained, 45 bases long and in frame from the first base. The cohort was made up of several hundred healthy bone marrow donors. At the time of sampling, all cohort members were nominally healthy, though unrecorded immune exposures were likely present. The donor was CMV seronegative and belonged to the group of around 350 seronegative cohort members. A peripheral blood sample was collected from each donor, and TCR beta sequencing was performed on peripheral blood mononuclear cells. Genomic DNA extraction from the blood cell samples was performed with the Qiagen DNeasy Blood Extraction Kit. The protocol used for the library was the immunoSEQ multiplex PCR assay. For the multiplex PCR, a mixture combining 60 forward primers for TCR Vbeta segments and 13 reverse primers for TCR Jbeta segments was used. A multiplex PCR assay on genomic DNA amplified the CDR3 region of rearranged TCR beta genes. On the Illumina HiSeq System, the amplified TCR beta libraries were sequenced as 87-base-pair reads. In the original analysis: A later analysis tallied about 77 million unique TCR beta chains across the 640 or so repertoires, and around 9.9 million of those chains were shared by two or more donors. A nearest-neighbor algorithm error-corrected the raw reads and collapsed the reads into unique sequences, merging closely related sequences to remove PCR and sequencing errors. To assign V, D and J gene segments, CDR3 sequences were aligned to IMGT reference sequences. For a sequence to be retained, a match of at least six nucleotides was required to both a V gene segment and a J gene segment. Rearrangements were classified as productive when the CDR3 lacked stop codons and remained in frame with V and J, and all other rearrangements were classified as non-productive. CDR3 was defined by IMGT convention, running from the second conserved V-encoded cysteine to the conserved J-encoded phenylalanine. Sequences without an unambiguous match to a single V gene segment were excluded from the earlier analysis of several hundred of the donors. In an earlier analysis of approximately 500 of the donors, a V segment was called functional when productive rearrangements were above 56.7%, and segregating when the standard deviation between donors exceeded 5%. A statistical classification framework was built to diagnose cytomegalovirus status from the catalog of TCR beta chain sequences. In a later analysis, V and J genes were assigned by comparing TCR nucleotide sequences against IMGT/GENE-DB human TR gene sequences. Using the TCRdist pipeline, a later analysis assigned CDR3 sequences along with most-parsimonious VDJ recombination scenarios. A later analysis defined each TCR beta chain by its CDR3 amino acid sequence plus V-gene family, and excluded reads lacking a unique V-gene family. In a later analysis, approximately 640 highly shared, low-generation-probability nucleotide sequences were removed to address suspected cross-contamination and a sequencing artifact. In a later analysis, a clonal expansion index was calculated for each public chain from normalized within-repertoire ranks of inferred template counts. A later analysis computed generation probabilities with a VDJ recombination model fitted to out-of-frame rearrangements, and checked the results against IGoR. In a later analysis, hypergeometric tests were used to score TCR-TCR, TCR-HLA and TCR-CMV co-occurrence, with a repertoire-size bias correction applied to TCR pairs. To estimate false discovery rates, a later analysis permuted the HLA or CMV assignments 20 times. In a later analysis, co-occurring TCRs were grouped with DBSCAN, and TCRdist sequence similarity was added when clustering was performed within HLA-allele-positive subsets. Co-occurrence clustering excluded repertoires with fewer than 30,000 or more than 120,000 public chains, plus five with anomalous nucleotide sharing. The table was pulled from immuneACCESS by TCRdb, which kept in-frame rearrangements only. Such tables lose some clones; where checked, under half of the loss comes from unresolved V genes, and the rest has no known cause. The V and J calls and the clone size are those of that table, but D and trimming were determined from the DNA. Across this sample there are 150,000 to 200,000 clones, with approximately 72% seen only once. The ten top clones hold roughly 1.9% of the sample.

The TCR originated in a female donor in good health and CMV-seronegative. This chain joins TRBV5-6 to TRBJ2-3; a stretch of 8 junction bases matches TRBD1. Material: PBMCs. The DNA sequence is TGTGCCAGCAGCCCGACAGGGGTCTTGGGGGATACGCAGTATTTT. This codes for CASSPTGVLGDTQYF.